This paragraph reports one TCR beta chain. Sequenced by immunoSEQ multiplex PCR; TCRdb stores in-frame clones only, minus some. Among about 150,000 clones listed, about 90% were seen once. The data derive from a study of blood T cell repertoires in COVID-19. Study-wide context: Acute-phase and convalescent COVID-19 samples originated in the United States, Italy and Spain. In each case, the material was cDNA or gDNA derived from T cells, B-cell-depleted T cells, or PBMCs.

J lost 4 bases, V lost 7 bases, and 5 bases had no gene match. CDR1 and CDR2 from the germline V gene are SQVTM and ANQGSEA. CDR3 length: 14 residues. V is TRBV29-1 and J is TRBJ2-3, with 13 bases aligning to TRBD2. The clonotype comes from a man between 50 and 59 years old with acute or convalescent COVID-19. Input material: peripheral blood. The DNA for the CDR3 is TGCAGCGGGCGACTAGCGGGAGGTTCAGATACGCAGTATTTT. Translating it yields CSGRLAGGSDTQYF.